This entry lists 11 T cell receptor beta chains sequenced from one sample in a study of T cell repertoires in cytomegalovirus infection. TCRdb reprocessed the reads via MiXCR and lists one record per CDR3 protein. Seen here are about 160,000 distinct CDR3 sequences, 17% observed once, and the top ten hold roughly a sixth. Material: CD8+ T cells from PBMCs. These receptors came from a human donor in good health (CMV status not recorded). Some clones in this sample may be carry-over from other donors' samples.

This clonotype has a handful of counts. The CDR3 coding sequence is TGCAGCGTTGAAGGAGGGGGAAACTATGGCTACACCTTC. Its translation: CSVEGGGNYGYTF. The chain has TRBV29-1 and TRBJ1-2; TRBD1 is a possible D gene (6 bases). V was cut by 1 base and J by 2 bases, with 8 bases left in between. The CDR3 length is 13 residues. Per germline, CDR1 SQVTM and CDR2 ANQGSEA.

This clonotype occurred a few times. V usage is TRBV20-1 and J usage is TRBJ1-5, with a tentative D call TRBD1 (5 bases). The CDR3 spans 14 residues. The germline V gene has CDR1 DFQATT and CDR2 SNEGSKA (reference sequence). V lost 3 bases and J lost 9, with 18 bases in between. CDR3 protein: CSASWGREVRPQHF. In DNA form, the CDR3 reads TGCAGTGCTAGTTGGGGCAGGGAGGTCCGGCCCCAGCATTTT.

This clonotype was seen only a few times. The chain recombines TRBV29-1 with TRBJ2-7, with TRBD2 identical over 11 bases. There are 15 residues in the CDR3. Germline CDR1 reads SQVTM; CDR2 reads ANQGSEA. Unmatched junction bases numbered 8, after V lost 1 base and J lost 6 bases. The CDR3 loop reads CSVEGGSGGASEQYF. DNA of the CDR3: TGCAGCGTTGAAGGTGGTAGCGGGGGGGCCAGCGAGCAGTACTTC.

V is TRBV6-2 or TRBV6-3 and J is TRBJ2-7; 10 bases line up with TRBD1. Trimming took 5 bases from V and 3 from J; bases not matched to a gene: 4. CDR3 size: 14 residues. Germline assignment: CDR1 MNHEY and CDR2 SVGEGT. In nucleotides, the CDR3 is TGTGCCAGCAGTCCGACAGGGGGCTTCTACGAGCAGTACTTC. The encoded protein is CASSPTGGFYEQYF.

The CDR3 spells CASRPAGGANRYEQYF. CDR3 DNA sequence: TGTGCCAGCAGACCCGCCGGGGGGGCTAACAGGTACGAGCAGTACTTC. The chain joins TRBV27 to TRBJ2-7, with 8 nucleotides matching TRBD2. This CDR3 spans 16 amino acids. V shed 6 bases and J 4 bases; nucleotides not matched to a gene: 14. The germline V gene encodes CDR1 MNHEY and CDR2 SMNVEV (reference sequence).

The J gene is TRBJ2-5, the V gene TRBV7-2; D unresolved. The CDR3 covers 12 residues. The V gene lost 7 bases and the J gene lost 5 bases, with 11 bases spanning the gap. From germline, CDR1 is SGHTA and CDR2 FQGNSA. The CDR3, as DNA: TGTGCCAGCACCTTGGGGTTGGAGACCCAGTACTTC. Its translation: CASTLGLETQYF.

DNA for the CDR3: TGTGCCAGTAGGCCGACAGGGGGCCTGATCACCGGGGAGCTGTTTTTT. As protein: CASRPTGGLITGELFF. The chain carries TRBV19 and TRBJ2-2; 10 bases fit TRBD1. V was clipped by 6 bases and J by 4 bases; unmatched bases: 8. Germline V lookup: CDR1 LNHDA, CDR2 SQIVND (reference sequence). This CDR3 is 16 amino acids long.

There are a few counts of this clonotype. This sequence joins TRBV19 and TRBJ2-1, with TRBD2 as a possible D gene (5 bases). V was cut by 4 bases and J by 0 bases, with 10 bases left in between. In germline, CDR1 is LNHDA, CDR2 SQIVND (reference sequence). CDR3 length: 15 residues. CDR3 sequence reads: CASSRAGHSYNEQFF. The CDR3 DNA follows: TGTGCCAGTAGTAGGGCGGGCCACTCCTACAATGAGCAGTTCTTC.

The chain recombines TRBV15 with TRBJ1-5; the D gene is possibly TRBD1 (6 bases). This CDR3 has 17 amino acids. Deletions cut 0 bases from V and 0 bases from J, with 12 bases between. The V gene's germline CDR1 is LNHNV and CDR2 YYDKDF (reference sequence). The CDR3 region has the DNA TGTGCCACCAGCAGAGATAGGGCAGGGGATAGCAATCAGCCCCAGCATTTT. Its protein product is CATSRDRAGDSNQPQHF.

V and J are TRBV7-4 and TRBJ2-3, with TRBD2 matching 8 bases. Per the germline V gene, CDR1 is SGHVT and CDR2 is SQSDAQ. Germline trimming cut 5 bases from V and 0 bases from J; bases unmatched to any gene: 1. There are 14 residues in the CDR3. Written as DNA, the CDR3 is TGTGCCAGCAGCCAGCGGGGGAGCACAGATACGCAGTATTTT. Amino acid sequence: CASSQRGSTDTQYF.

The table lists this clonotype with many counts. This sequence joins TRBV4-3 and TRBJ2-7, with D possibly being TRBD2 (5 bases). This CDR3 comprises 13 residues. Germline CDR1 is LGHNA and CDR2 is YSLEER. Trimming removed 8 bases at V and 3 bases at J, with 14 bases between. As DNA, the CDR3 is TGCGCCAGCTCTAAAACAAGCGGCTACGAGCAGTACTTC. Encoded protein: CASSKTSGYEQYF.